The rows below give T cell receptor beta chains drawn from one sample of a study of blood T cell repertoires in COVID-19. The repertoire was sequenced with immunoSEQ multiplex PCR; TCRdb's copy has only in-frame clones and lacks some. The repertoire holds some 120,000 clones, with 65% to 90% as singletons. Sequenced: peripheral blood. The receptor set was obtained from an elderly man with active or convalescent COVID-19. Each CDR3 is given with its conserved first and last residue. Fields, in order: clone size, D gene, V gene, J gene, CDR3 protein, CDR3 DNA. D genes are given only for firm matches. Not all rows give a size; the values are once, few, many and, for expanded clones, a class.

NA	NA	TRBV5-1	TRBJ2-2	CASSLELTGELFF	TGCGCCAGCAGCTTGGAACTCACCGGGGAGCTGTTTTTT
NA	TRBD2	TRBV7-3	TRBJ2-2	CASSLTGLKTGELFF	TGTGCCAGCAGCTTGACGGGACTAAAAACCGGGGAGCTGTTTTTT
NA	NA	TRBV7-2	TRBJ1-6	CASTLRQDRYSPLHF	TGTGCCAGCACCCTAAGACAGGATCGTTATTCACCCCTCCACTTT
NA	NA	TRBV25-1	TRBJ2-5	CASSAGAILETQYF	TGTGCCAGCAGCGCAGGGGCGATATTAGAGACCCAGTACTTC
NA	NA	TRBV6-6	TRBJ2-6	CASSYKGGPGANVLTF	TGTGCCAGCAGTTACAAGGGGGGGCCGGGGGCCAACGTCCTGACTTTC
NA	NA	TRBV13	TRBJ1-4	CASSPGGVREKLFF	TGTGCCAGCAGCCCCGGAGGGGTAAGGGAAAAACTGTTTTTT
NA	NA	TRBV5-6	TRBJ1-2	CASSLVGAGNYGYTF	TGTGCCAGCAGCTTGGTAGGGGCGGGAAACTATGGCTACACCTTC
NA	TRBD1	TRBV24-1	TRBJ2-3	CATSAGGGTDTQYF	TGTGCCACCAGTGCAGGGGGCGGGACAGATACGCAGTATTTT
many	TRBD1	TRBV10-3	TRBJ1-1	CAISAQGSMNTEAFF	TGTGCCATCAGCGCACAGGGGTCAATGAACACTGAAGCTTTCTTT
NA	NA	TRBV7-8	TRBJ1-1	CASSTPLTSRPGNTEAFF	TGTGCCAGCAGCACCCCTCTGACTTCCCGTCCGGGGAACACTGAAGCTTTCTTT
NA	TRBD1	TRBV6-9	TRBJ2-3	CASSCRQGVRDTQYF	TGTGCCAGCAGTTGCCGACAGGGGGTTAGGGATACGCAGTATTTT
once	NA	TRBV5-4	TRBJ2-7	CASSSGLSSSYEQYF	TGTGCCAGCAGCTCGGGTCTTTCAAGCTCCTACGAGCAGTACTTC
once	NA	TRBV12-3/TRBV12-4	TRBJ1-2	CASSPGTGYTF	TGTGCCAGCAGTCCTGGGACAGGCTACACCTTC
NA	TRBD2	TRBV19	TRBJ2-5	CASTMSGRGLAGGRETQYF	TGTGCCAGTACCATGAGTGGAAGGGGACTAGCGGGAGGGAGGGAGACCCAGTACTTC
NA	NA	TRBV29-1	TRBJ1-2	CSVPANYGYTF	TGCAGCGTTCCTGCTAACTATGGCTACACCTTC
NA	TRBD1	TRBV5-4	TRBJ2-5	CASSPPGGTQYF	TGTGCCAGCAGTCCACCAGGGGGGACCCAGTACTTC
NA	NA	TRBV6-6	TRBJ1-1	CASSYMTEAFF	TGTGCCAGCAGTTATATGACTGAAGCTTTCTTT
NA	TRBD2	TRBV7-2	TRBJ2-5	CASSSQLAGGKETQYF	TGTGCCAGCAGCTCCCAACTAGCGGGAGGGAAAGAGACCCAGTACTTC
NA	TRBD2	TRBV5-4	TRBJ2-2	CASRAGVLRDTGELFF	TGTGCCAGCAGGGCGGGGGTGCTCCGGGACACCGGGGAGCTGTTTTTT
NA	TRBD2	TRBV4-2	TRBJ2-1	CASSQAVAGGPRANEQFF	TGTGCCAGCAGCCAAGCGGTAGCGGGGGGGCCACGGGCAAATGAGCAGTTCTTC
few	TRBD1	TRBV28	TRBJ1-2	CASSFRGREEYTF	TGTGCCAGCAGTTTCAGGGGGCGCGAAGAGTACACCTTC
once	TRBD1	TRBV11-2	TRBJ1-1	CASSFDRGGTEAFF	TGTGCCAGCAGCTTCGACAGGGGAGGGACTGAAGCTTTCTTT
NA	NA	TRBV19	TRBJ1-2	CASSVQGRGYGYTF	TGTGCCAGTAGTGTACAGGGAAGGGGTTATGGCTACACCTTC
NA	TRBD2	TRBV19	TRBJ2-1	CASTPQGLAGGWEQFF	TGTGCCAGTACCCCCCAGGGACTAGCGGGAGGGTGGGAGCAGTTCTTC
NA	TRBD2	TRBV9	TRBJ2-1	CASSGGEGEQFF	TGTGCCAGCAGTGGCGGGGAGGGAGAGCAGTTCTTC
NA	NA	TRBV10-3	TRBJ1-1	CAISDSGVLNTEAFF	TGTGCCATCAGTGACAGCGGAGTTTTGAACACTGAAGCTTTCTTT
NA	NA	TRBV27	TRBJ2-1	CASSLSVGRGGEQFF	TGTGCCAGCAGTTTATCGGTGGGGCGAGGGGGTGAGCAGTTCTTC
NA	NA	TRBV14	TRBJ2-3	CASSQERADTQYF	TGTGCCAGCAGCCAAGAACGGGCAGATACGCAGTATTTT
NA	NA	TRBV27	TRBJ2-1	CASSLPGVGYNEQFF	TGTGCCAGCAGTTTACCAGGGGTGGGGTACAATGAGCAGTTCTTC
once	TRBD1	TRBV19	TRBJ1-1	CASSLDRALRAFF	TGTGCCAGTAGTCTCGACAGGGCTTTGCGAGCTTTCTTT
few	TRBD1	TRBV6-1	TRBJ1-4	CASSEVPGQRREKLFF	TGTGCCAGCAGTGAAGTGCCGGGACAGCGGAGGGAAAAACTGTTTTTT
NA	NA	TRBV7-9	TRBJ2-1	CASRPRGTSYNEQFF	TGTGCCAGCAGACCAAGGGGGACCTCCTACAATGAGCAGTTCTTC
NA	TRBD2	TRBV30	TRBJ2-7	CAWRWRGGAYEQYF	TGTGCCTGGAGGTGGCGCGGGGGGGCCTACGAGCAGTACTTC
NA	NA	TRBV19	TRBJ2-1	CASSIDLRPYNEQFF	TGTGCCAGTAGTATAGACCTCCGTCCCTACAATGAGCAGTTCTTC
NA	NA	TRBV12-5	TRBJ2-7	CASCTFQGPYEQYF	TGTGCTAGCTGCACCTTCCAGGGGCCATACGAGCAGTACTTC
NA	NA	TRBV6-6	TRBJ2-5	CASRSKETQYF	TGTGCCAGCAGGAGTAAAGAGACCCAGTACTTC
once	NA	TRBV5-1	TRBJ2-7	CASSLEGHSYEQYF	TGCGCCAGCAGCTTGGAGGGGCACTCCTACGAGCAGTACTTC
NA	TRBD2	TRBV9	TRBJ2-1	CASSVYGGLAASRSYNEQFF	TGTGCCAGCAGCGTATACGGGGGACTAGCGGCCTCGAGATCCTACAATGAGCAGTTCTTC
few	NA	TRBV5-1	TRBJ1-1	CASRVDMDTEAFF	TGCGCCAGCAGGGTTGACATGGACACTGAAGCTTTCTTT
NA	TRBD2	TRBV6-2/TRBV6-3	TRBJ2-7	CASSATSGNSYEQYF	TGTGCCAGCAGCGCGACTAGCGGGAACTCCTACGAGCAGTACTTC
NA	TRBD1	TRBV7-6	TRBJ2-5	CASSLSRGFQETQYF	TGTGCCAGCAGCTTATCCAGGGGGTTCCAAGAGACCCAGTACTTC